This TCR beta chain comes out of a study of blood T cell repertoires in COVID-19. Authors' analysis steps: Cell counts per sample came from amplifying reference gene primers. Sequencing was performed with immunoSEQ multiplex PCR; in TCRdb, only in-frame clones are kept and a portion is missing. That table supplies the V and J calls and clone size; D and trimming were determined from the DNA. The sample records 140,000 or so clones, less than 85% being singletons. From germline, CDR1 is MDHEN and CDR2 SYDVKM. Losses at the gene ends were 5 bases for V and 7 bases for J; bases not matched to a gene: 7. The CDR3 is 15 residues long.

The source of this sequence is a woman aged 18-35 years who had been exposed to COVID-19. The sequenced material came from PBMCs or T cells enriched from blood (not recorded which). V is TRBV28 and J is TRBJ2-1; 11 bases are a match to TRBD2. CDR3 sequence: CASSSSGRVTNEQFF. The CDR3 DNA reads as TGTGCCAGCAGTAGTAGCGGGAGGGTGACAAATGAGCAGTTCTTC.